The rows below give T cell receptor beta chains drawn from one sample of a study of blood T cell repertoires in COVID-19. The assay was immunoSEQ multiplex PCR, and TCRdb's table has in-frame clones only and misses some. The sample contains 190,000 or so clones, about nine tenths of which appear only once. Sequenced: peripheral blood. These receptors were taken from a woman aged 25 to 39 with acute or convalescent COVID-19. Each CDR3 is given with its conserved first and last residue. D genes are given only for firm matches. Where a row states a size, it is once, few, many or the class of an expanded clone; other rows omit it.

v_call: TRBV28; clone_size: -; d_call: TRBD1; j_call: TRBJ1-4; cdr3_nt: TGTGCCAGCAGTTCCCCCGGGACAGGGTATGAAAAACTGTTTTTT; cdr3_aa: CASSSPGTGYEKLFF
v_call: TRBV15; clone_size: -; d_call: TRBD2; j_call: TRBJ2-3; cdr3_nt: TGTGCCACCAGCAGCTTTAGCGGGACGGATACGCAGTATTTT; cdr3_aa: CATSSFSGTDTQYF
v_call: TRBV28; clone_size: -; d_call: -; j_call: TRBJ1-6; cdr3_nt: TGTGCCAGCAGTTATTCCTATCCAAATTCACCCCTCCACTTT; cdr3_aa: CASSYSYPNSPLHF
v_call: TRBV7-2; clone_size: -; d_call: -; j_call: TRBJ1-6; cdr3_nt: TGTGCCAGCAAAAGCGGCTCTTCACCCCTCCACTTT; cdr3_aa: CASKSGSSPLHF
v_call: TRBV21-1; clone_size: -; d_call: -; j_call: TRBJ2-1; cdr3_nt: TGTGCCGGGGCCGGGACTAGCAGTCCCAATGAGCAGTTCTTC; cdr3_aa: CAGAGTSSPNEQFF
v_call: TRBV7-2; clone_size: -; d_call: -; j_call: TRBJ2-7; cdr3_nt: TGTGCCAGCAGCTTAGCCCGCCTCTCGGGTCCCTACGAGCAGTACTTC; cdr3_aa: CASSLARLSGPYEQYF
v_call: TRBV11-2; clone_size: -; d_call: -; j_call: TRBJ1-2; cdr3_nt: TGTGCCAGCAGCTTAGATCTAGCGGACTATGGCTACACCTTC; cdr3_aa: CASSLDLADYGYTF
v_call: TRBV15; clone_size: -; d_call: -; j_call: TRBJ1-5; cdr3_nt: TGTGCCACCAGCAGACCGGGGGGTTACTATCAGCCCCAGCATTTT; cdr3_aa: CATSRPGGYYQPQHF
v_call: TRBV2; clone_size: -; d_call: -; j_call: TRBJ2-3; cdr3_nt: TGTGCCAGCAGTGCCGTCCCAGATACGCAGTATTTT; cdr3_aa: CASSAVPDTQYF
v_call: TRBV3-1/TRBV3-2; clone_size: few; d_call: -; j_call: TRBJ2-2; cdr3_nt: TGTGCCAGCAGCCAGTTTGGAGCCGCGGAGCTGTTTTTT; cdr3_aa: CASSQFGAAELFF
v_call: TRBV10-3; clone_size: once; d_call: -; j_call: TRBJ2-7; cdr3_nt: TGTGCCATCAGTGAGTCCCCCGGGGAATTCCTCTTC; cdr3_aa: CAISESPGEFLF
v_call: TRBV2; clone_size: -; d_call: TRBD2; j_call: TRBJ2-7; cdr3_nt: TGTGCCAGCATCTCGACTAGCGGGTACGAGCAGTACTTC; cdr3_aa: CASISTSGYEQYF
v_call: TRBV7-3; clone_size: -; d_call: TRBD2; j_call: TRBJ2-7; cdr3_nt: TGTGCCACCTCTAGCGGGAGGGCCCAATCCCGCGAGGAGCAGTACTTC; cdr3_aa: CATSSGRAQSREEQYF
v_call: TRBV30; clone_size: -; d_call: TRBD1; j_call: TRBJ1-1; cdr3_nt: TGTGCCTGGAGTGTAGGGACAGCGGCCCCGGGAGCTGAAGCTTTCTTT; cdr3_aa: CAWSVGTAAPGAEAFF
v_call: TRBV5-5; clone_size: -; d_call: TRBD2; j_call: TRBJ2-3; cdr3_nt: TGTGCCAGCAGCTTGGCCCCTAGCGGGAGGGGCACAGATACGCAGTATTTT; cdr3_aa: CASSLAPSGRGTDTQYF
v_call: TRBV7-9; clone_size: -; d_call: -; j_call: TRBJ2-3; cdr3_nt: TGTGCCAGCAGCAGTCCAGGGCAGAGCACAGATACGCAGTATTTT; cdr3_aa: CASSSPGQSTDTQYF
v_call: TRBV19; clone_size: -; d_call: TRBD1; j_call: TRBJ2-5; cdr3_nt: TGTGCCAGTAGTATAGTTCCTGGACAGGGGGGAGAGACCCAGTACTTC; cdr3_aa: CASSIVPGQGGETQYF
v_call: TRBV5-8; clone_size: -; d_call: -; j_call: TRBJ1-2; cdr3_nt: TGTGCCAGCAGCTCAGGACAGTGGGGAACTAACTATGGCTACACCTTC; cdr3_aa: CASSSGQWGTNYGYTF
v_call: TRBV4-2; clone_size: -; d_call: TRBD2; j_call: TRBJ2-3; cdr3_nt: TGTGCCAGCAGCCAACGCGAGGAGGCGGGAGGGCCGGATACGCAGTATTTT; cdr3_aa: CASSQREEAGGPDTQYF
v_call: TRBV25-1; clone_size: -; d_call: TRBD1; j_call: TRBJ1-2; cdr3_nt: TGTGCCACCCGACAGGGGGGCTATGGCTACACCTTC; cdr3_aa: CATRQGGYGYTF
v_call: TRBV7-2; clone_size: -; d_call: -; j_call: TRBJ2-1; cdr3_nt: TGTGCCAGCAGCCCCCGACTCCACTCCTACAATGAGCAGTTCTTC; cdr3_aa: CASSPRLHSYNEQFF
v_call: TRBV5-1; clone_size: -; d_call: -; j_call: TRBJ1-3; cdr3_nt: TGCGCCAGCACTATCGGCTCTGGAAACACCATATATTTT; cdr3_aa: CASTIGSGNTIYF
v_call: TRBV5-1; clone_size: once; d_call: TRBD2; j_call: TRBJ2-5; cdr3_nt: TGCGCCAGCAAGGCGGGAGCGGGGGAGACCCAGTACTTC; cdr3_aa: CASKAGAGETQYF
v_call: TRBV5-1; clone_size: -; d_call: TRBD1; j_call: TRBJ1-1; cdr3_nt: TGCGCCAGCAGCCCGACAGGGGACACTGAAGCTTTCTTT; cdr3_aa: CASSPTGDTEAFF
v_call: TRBV28; clone_size: -; d_call: -; j_call: TRBJ2-1; cdr3_nt: TGTGCCAGCAGCCGAACAGGCCCCTACAATGAGCAGTTCTTC; cdr3_aa: CASSRTGPYNEQFF
v_call: TRBV2; clone_size: few; d_call: -; j_call: TRBJ1-1; cdr3_nt: TGTGCCAGCCTTAAGGGGCTAAGCCATTCTGAAGCTTTCTTT; cdr3_aa: CASLKGLSHSEAFF
v_call: TRBV6-5; clone_size: -; d_call: TRBD1; j_call: TRBJ2-3; cdr3_nt: TGTGCCAGCCAACCTGACAGGGCAGATACGCAGTATTTT; cdr3_aa: CASQPDRADTQYF
v_call: TRBV6-5; clone_size: -; d_call: TRBD1; j_call: TRBJ1-1; cdr3_nt: TGTGCCAGCAGCCTGATGACAGGGACTGAAGCTTTCTTT; cdr3_aa: CASSLMTGTEAFF
v_call: TRBV2; clone_size: few; d_call: -; j_call: TRBJ1-5; cdr3_nt: TGTGCCAGCAGGGAAATAGACAATCAGCCCCAGCATTTT; cdr3_aa: CASREIDNQPQHF
v_call: TRBV7-8; clone_size: -; d_call: -; j_call: TRBJ1-5; cdr3_nt: TGTGCCAGCAGCTCCGGGACAAAATATAGCAATCAGCCCCAGCATTTT; cdr3_aa: CASSSGTKYSNQPQHF
v_call: TRBV3-1/TRBV3-2; clone_size: -; d_call: -; j_call: TRBJ2-7; cdr3_nt: TGTGCCAGCGGACGGGATTCATACGAGCAGTACTTC; cdr3_aa: CASGRDSYEQYF
v_call: TRBV19; clone_size: -; d_call: -; j_call: TRBJ1-4; cdr3_nt: TGTGCCAGTAGTATCTCCCGTCGTGAACAGGTTCGAGGCGAAAAACTGTTTTTT; cdr3_aa: CASSISRREQVRGEKLFF
v_call: TRBV7-2; clone_size: -; d_call: -; j_call: TRBJ2-3; cdr3_nt: TGTGCCAGCAGCTTTAGCGAAAATACGCAGTATTTT; cdr3_aa: CASSFSENTQYF
v_call: TRBV19; clone_size: -; d_call: -; j_call: TRBJ2-7; cdr3_nt: TGTGCCAGTAGTATAAAAGGGAGGACAGGACGATACGAGCAGTACTTC; cdr3_aa: CASSIKGRTGRYEQYF
v_call: TRBV27; clone_size: -; d_call: TRBD1; j_call: TRBJ2-2; cdr3_nt: TGTGCCAGCAGTTACACAGGGGCCGGGGAGCTGTTTTTT; cdr3_aa: CASSYTGAGELFF
v_call: TRBV2; clone_size: -; d_call: -; j_call: TRBJ2-2; cdr3_nt: TGTGCCAGCATACGGGAGAACACCGGGGAGCTGTTTTTT; cdr3_aa: CASIRENTGELFF
v_call: TRBV6-1; clone_size: -; d_call: TRBD2; j_call: TRBJ2-1; cdr3_nt: TGTGCCAGCAGTGAACGGGGACTAGCGGGAGGGTATTCCTACAATGAGCAGTTCTTC; cdr3_aa: CASSERGLAGGYSYNEQFF
v_call: TRBV4-1; clone_size: once; d_call: -; j_call: TRBJ1-2; cdr3_nt: TGCGCCAGCAGCGTACCCCAGGGGAGGGGCGTAAATGGCTACACCTTC; cdr3_aa: CASSVPQGRGVNGYTF
v_call: TRBV12-5; clone_size: -; d_call: TRBD1; j_call: TRBJ2-7; cdr3_nt: TGTGCTAGTGGTCCCAGGGGGACCTACGAGCAGTACTTC; cdr3_aa: CASGPRGTYEQYF
v_call: TRBV9; clone_size: once; d_call: TRBD2; j_call: TRBJ2-2; cdr3_nt: TGTGCCAGCAGCGTAGGGGCGGGAGCCGCGAACACCGGGGAGCTGTTTTTT; cdr3_aa: CASSVGAGAANTGELFF
v_call: TRBV9; clone_size: -; d_call: -; j_call: TRBJ2-2; cdr3_nt: TGTGCCAGTGGACAGTTAAACACCGGGGAGCTGTTTTTT; cdr3_aa: CASGQLNTGELFF
v_call: TRBV3-1/TRBV3-2; clone_size: -; d_call: TRBD2; j_call: TRBJ2-1; cdr3_nt: TGTGCCAGCAGACTAGCGGGAGGGAATGAGCAGTTCTTC; cdr3_aa: CASRLAGGNEQFF
v_call: TRBV5-4; clone_size: -; d_call: TRBD2; j_call: TRBJ2-1; cdr3_nt: TGTGCCAGCAGCTTGGCCTCTAGCGGGAGATTTGAGCAGTTCTTC; cdr3_aa: CASSLASSGRFEQFF
v_call: TRBV18; clone_size: -; d_call: TRBD1; j_call: TRBJ2-5; cdr3_nt: TGTGCCAGCTCACCGGAGACAGGGGAGACCCAGTACTTC; cdr3_aa: CASSPETGETQYF
v_call: TRBV28; clone_size: -; d_call: -; j_call: TRBJ1-5; cdr3_nt: TGTGCCAGCAAACAGATAGATCAGCCCCAGCATTTT; cdr3_aa: CASKQIDQPQHF
v_call: TRBV6-5; clone_size: few; d_call: -; j_call: TRBJ1-1; cdr3_nt: TGTGCCAGCAGTTACTCGAATCTGCGTGGGAGCACTGAAGCTTTCTTT; cdr3_aa: CASSYSNLRGSTEAFF
v_call: TRBV15; clone_size: -; d_call: -; j_call: TRBJ2-7; cdr3_nt: TGTGCCACCAGCAGCCAAAGGCAGGGGTACGCATCCTACGAGCAGTACTTC; cdr3_aa: CATSSQRQGYASYEQYF